The TCR beta chain described here comes from a study of shared clonotypes between healthy human individuals (dated by TCRdb to the early 2020s). With regard to the full study: The cohort included a few men and a couple of women between 18 and 49 years of age. To estimate repertoire size and how much clonotypes are shared between individuals, the study performed deep sequencing of blood TCR repertoires from a handful of healthy adults. To increase sequencing depth and limit assay-specific biases, different laboratories used diverse techniques to prepare libraries and sequence TCR repertoires. Per donor, three plates each were used for CD4 naive and CD4 memory, two for CD8 naive, and one for CD8 memory. Each donor's leukapheresis produced roughly between roughly 0.85 and 10 billion PBMCs. The paper as a whole reports these results and caveats: Compared with non-shared clonotypes, the clonotypes found in all four sorted-subset donors had higher generation probabilities. The small number of donors limited the genetic and exposure-history diversity represented. Sampling was limited to blood, and TCR repertoires in tissue likely differ from TCR repertoires in blood. Based on pairwise subsampling, the degree of clonotype sharing among donors was expected to be affected by sequencing depth. Estimated clonotype richness was generally larger for naive than for memory subsets. Sharing across a few donors was observed for around 5% of naive CD4, 3% to 3.5% of naive CD8, roughly 2.3% of memory CD4, and about 0.4% of memory CD8 clonotypes. Even with the large sequencing depth, rarefaction of the sorted-subset datasets indicated that sequencing was incomplete.

Donors were healthy HIV-negative adults with no recently reported acute infections or vaccinations. Only Caucasian adults living in Nashville, Tennessee, USA were represented among the donors. CD4+ T cells were enriched by magnetic negative selection; naive cells were then positively selected on CD45RA, and the negative fraction formed the memory subset. Blood was obtained by leukapheresis, after which PBMCs were separated by Ficoll-Histopaque density gradient centrifugation and cryopreserved in liquid nitrogen vapor phase. Purity and quantity of every magnetically sorted T cell population were checked by analytical flow cytometry. Genomic DNA was isolated from each sorted fraction and quantified by UV absorbance on a Nanodrop 2000c. TCR CDR3 regions were amplified from genomic DNA by multiplex PCR using the deep immunoSEQ assay. Genomic DNA extracted from each cell subset was distributed evenly over all wells of several immunoSEQ 96-well plates, and each plate served as one replicate. For sorted subsets, roughly 200 ng of genomic DNA, equivalent to some 30,000 T cell genomes, went into each replicate PCR. The purified libraries were quantified using a Qubit 3.0 fluorometer, sized with a Bioanalyzer 2100, and then quantified again using the KAPA Library Quantification kit. Every immunoSEQ 96-well plate was sequenced on a separate single-read 150-cycle Illumina NextSeq 550 flow cell. Under the source paper's analysis protocol: Because the immunoSEQ output held only junctional sequences and lacked quality scores, the filtering could not match the filtering applied to full-length reads. Sequences were annotated with PyIR, a Python wrapper for IgBLAST v1.9, and V/J genes and CDR3 were assigned using IMGT germline references. Reads were removed for weak V/J assignments (E-value above 1e-6), missing CDR3, stop codons, out-of-frame junctions, or ambiguous translated residues. V3J clonotypes were defined by identical inferred V gene, J gene, and CDR3 amino acid sequence. To compute the percentage overlap between repertoires, the number of shared unique clonotypes was divided by the size of the smaller repertoire. RTK rarefaction, the Chao1 estimator, and Recon v2.1 estimates of unobserved clonotypes were used to assess repertoire richness. Generation probabilities for all TCRbeta clonotypes obtained by the gDNA method from a handful of donors were computed using OLGA. TCRdb carries this immuneACCESS record with in-frame sequences only. Its versions omit some clonotypes, under half of them owing to an unresolved V gene in the studies checked, with the rest unexplained. That table furnishes V, J and clone size, whereas the DNA furnished D and trimming. The sample contains a few hundred thousand clones, less than 85% of them found a single time. 10% of the sample is taken by the ten largest.

On this clone itself: The clone's antigen remains unknown. No much larger clonotype is one base removed from it; base qualities were not supplied.

V is clipped by 2 bases and J by 3 bases, and the sequence between their germline boundaries is 7 bases long. The germline V gene supplies CDR1 MNHNS and CDR2 SASEGT. Including cysteine and phenylalanine, the CDR3 has 13 amino acids. Only the CDR3 region is kept as DNA, spanning 39 bases read in frame from base 1. This receptor was taken from a man aged 30 to 39 in good health. Sequencing was carried out using memory CD4+ T cells sorted from blood. The sample's cell subset or site, from its label and the paper: CD45RA-negative fraction. Rearrangement joined TRBV6-1 to TRBJ1-1, with the D gene uncertain. CDR3 sequence: CASSEWWDTEAFF. The nucleotide sequence is given as TGTGCCAGCAGTGAATGGTGGGACACTGAAGCTTTCTTT.